A selection of T cell receptor beta chains follows, all from one sample in a study of blood T cell repertoires in COVID-19. The method was immunoSEQ multiplex PCR; TCRdb's version includes in-frame clones alone and lacks a portion of them. The data hold around 250,000 clones, with more than 70% observed a single time. Sequencing was performed on PBMCs or T cells enriched from blood (not recorded which). Receptors were obtained from a woman in her 50s who had recovered from COVID-19. Both conserved end residues are part of each CDR3. Fields, in order: CDR3 DNA, CDR3 protein, clone size, J gene, D gene, V gene. D genes are given only for firm matches. Size tells how often a clone was seen (once, few, many) or the class of an expanded clone, and some rows leave it out.

CDR3 DNA: TGTGCCAGCTCACCGACAGCCGCCAGGGAGCTGTTTTTT
CDR3 protein: CASSPTAARELFF
clone size: NA
J gene: TRBJ2-2
D gene: NA
V gene: TRBV18

CDR3 DNA: TGTGCCAGCAGTTATGAGGGTACTTCGCGACATTATGGCTACACCTTC
CDR3 protein: CASSYEGTSRHYGYTF
clone size: NA
J gene: TRBJ1-2
D gene: NA
V gene: TRBV6-5

CDR3 DNA: TGTGCCAGCAGTCCGGGGACAAACGGGAATCAGCCCCAGCATTTT
CDR3 protein: CASSPGTNGNQPQHF
clone size: NA
J gene: TRBJ1-5
D gene: NA
V gene: TRBV27

CDR3 DNA: TGTGCCAGCACCCCTCGCGGGATCGGGGAAGCTTTCTTT
CDR3 protein: CASTPRGIGEAFF
clone size: NA
J gene: TRBJ1-1
D gene: NA
V gene: TRBV6-5

CDR3 DNA: TGTGCCAGCAGCGTGGACATCGTTAAAGAGACCCAGTACTTC
CDR3 protein: CASSVDIVKETQYF
clone size: NA
J gene: TRBJ2-5
D gene: NA
V gene: TRBV9

CDR3 DNA: TGTGCCAGCAGCCAAGAAATTGTGGGGACAACTGAAGCTTTCTTT
CDR3 protein: CASSQEIVGTTEAFF
clone size: once
J gene: TRBJ1-1
D gene: NA
V gene: TRBV4-2

CDR3 DNA: TGTGCCAGCAGCTTAGGGCAGAATACGAACACCGGGGAGCTGTTTTTT
CDR3 protein: CASSLGQNTNTGELFF
clone size: NA
J gene: TRBJ2-2
D gene: NA
V gene: TRBV11-2

CDR3 DNA: TGTGCCAGCAGGTCGGGACAGGCGGGCCCTGAAGCTTTCTTT
CDR3 protein: CASRSGQAGPEAFF
clone size: NA
J gene: TRBJ1-1
D gene: TRBD1
V gene: TRBV27

CDR3 DNA: TGTGCCTGGAATGCCGGGGTCCACGAGCAGTACTTC
CDR3 protein: CAWNAGVHEQYF
clone size: NA
J gene: TRBJ2-7
D gene: NA
V gene: TRBV30

CDR3 DNA: TGTGCCAGCAGCTTAGATCCAGGTCAGTCCTACGAGCAGTACTTC
CDR3 protein: CASSLDPGQSYEQYF
clone size: NA
J gene: TRBJ2-7
D gene: NA
V gene: TRBV11-2

CDR3 DNA: TGTGCCACCTCACGGGCGGGAGGCCAATACAATGAGCAGTTCTTC
CDR3 protein: CATSRAGGQYNEQFF
clone size: NA
J gene: TRBJ2-1
D gene: TRBD2
V gene: TRBV28

CDR3 DNA: TGTGCCAGCAGCCCCCGGGACTATCCCTACGAGCAGTACTTC
CDR3 protein: CASSPRDYPYEQYF
clone size: NA
J gene: TRBJ2-7
D gene: TRBD2
V gene: TRBV14

CDR3 DNA: TGTGCCACCAGTTCCGGGGGACCTCAGCCCCAGCATTTT
CDR3 protein: CATSSGGPQPQHF
clone size: NA
J gene: TRBJ1-5
D gene: NA
V gene: TRBV24-1

CDR3 DNA: TGTGCCTGGAGGACAGGGGGCGGCAACACTGAAGCTTTCTTT
CDR3 protein: CAWRTGGGNTEAFF
clone size: NA
J gene: TRBJ1-1
D gene: TRBD1
V gene: TRBV30

CDR3 DNA: TGTGCTAGTGGGTCCACAGGGGTCAAAAACATTCAGTACTTC
CDR3 protein: CASGSTGVKNIQYF
clone size: NA
J gene: TRBJ2-4
D gene: TRBD1
V gene: TRBV12-5

CDR3 DNA: TGCAGCGGCCTCAGGGTAGACTATGGCTACACCTTC
CDR3 protein: CSGLRVDYGYTF
clone size: NA
J gene: TRBJ1-2
D gene: NA
V gene: TRBV29-1

CDR3 DNA: TGCGCCAGCAGCATAAGCGGGACACCAAACACTGAAGCTTTCTTT
CDR3 protein: CASSISGTPNTEAFF
clone size: NA
J gene: TRBJ1-1
D gene: NA
V gene: TRBV5-1

CDR3 DNA: TGTGCCAGCTCACTCGGGACAGTAACATCGAACACTGAAGCTTTCTTT
CDR3 protein: CASSLGTVTSNTEAFF
clone size: NA
J gene: TRBJ1-1
D gene: TRBD1
V gene: TRBV18

CDR3 DNA: TGTGCCAGCAGCTTACAGGGGCGGAGGGAGACCCAGTACTTC
CDR3 protein: CASSLQGRRETQYF
clone size: few
J gene: TRBJ2-5
D gene: NA
V gene: TRBV7-9

CDR3 DNA: TGTGCCAGCAGCTTAGACACAGGTTATGGCTACACCTTC
CDR3 protein: CASSLDTGYGYTF
clone size: few
J gene: TRBJ1-2
D gene: NA
V gene: TRBV7-8

CDR3 DNA: TGTGCCATCAGCCCAGGGACTAGCGTCGTGAATGAGCAGTTCTTC
CDR3 protein: CAISPGTSVVNEQFF
clone size: NA
J gene: TRBJ2-1
D gene: TRBD2
V gene: TRBV10-3